A single sample gave rise to the 8 T cell receptor beta chains below, sequenced in a study of CD8 T cells in ankylosing spondylitis. TCRdb reprocessed the 5' RACE reads with MiXCR, giving one entry per CDR3 protein. The sample includes around 30,000 distinct CDR3 sequences, 7.2% of them seen just once. Sequences were obtained from blood, either unsorted or a sorted T cell fraction (not recorded which). The receptors were sampled from a male donor with ankylosing spondylitis or in good health (not recorded which).

This clonotype was observed at least ten times. This chain connects TRBV6-5 to TRBJ1-5; D not resolved. V dropped 6 bases and J dropped 7 bases, with 10 bases sitting between them. The CDR3 extends over 12 amino acids. Germline V gene data show CDR1 as MNHEY and CDR2 as SVGAGI. The CDR3 loop is CASRGGGQPQHF. In DNA form, the CDR3 reads TGTGCCAGCAGGGGCGGTGGACAGCCCCAGCATTTT.

The V gene is TRBV7-6, the J gene TRBJ2-1; D is undetermined. Germline V CDR1 and CDR2: SGHVS, FNYEAQ. The V end lost 0 bases, the J end lost 10 bases, and 4 bases lay between the germline ends. The CDR3 loop spans 11 amino acids. The CDR3 DNA sequence: TGTGCCAGCAGCTTAGCGGGAGAGCAGTTCTTC. This sequence encodes CASSLAGEQFF.

The V gene is TRBV29-1, the J gene TRBJ1-1; TRBD1 aligns across 8 bases. CDR3 length equals 12 residues. The germline V gene encodes CDR1 SQVTM and CDR2 ANQGSEA. V gave up 7 bases and J gave up 5 bases; unmatched junction bases: 6. As DNA, the CDR3 is TGCAGCGGCGGACAGGGAGGGACTGAAGCTTTCTTT. Amino acid sequence: CSGGQGGTEAFF. The variable domain in full, completed from reference TRBV29-1 and TRBJ1-1, reads SAVISQKPSRDICQRGTSLTIQCQVDSQVTMMFWYRQQPGQSLTLIATANQGSEATYESGFVIDKFPISRPNLTFSTLTVSNMSPEDSSIYLCSGGQGGTEAFFGQGTRLTVV.

This clonotype was detected many times. The chain couples TRBV20-1 to TRBJ2-1; a weak D match, TRBD2 (5 bases). The germline gives CDR1 DFQATT, CDR2 SNEGSKA (reference sequence). The CDR3 totals 12 residues. V lost 7 bases and J 2 bases, leaving 9 bases between the germline ends. CDR3 nucleotides: TGCAGTGAAGAGGGTACCTACAATGAGCAGTTCTTC. This codes for CSEEGTYNEQFF.

This clonotype was seen ten or more times. This chain joins TRBV12-3 or TRBV12-4 and TRBJ1-5; D possibly corresponds to TRBD1 (5 bases). V was clipped by 1 base and J by 12 bases, with 16 bases between them. The CDR3 length is 14 residues. DNA of the CDR3: TGTGCCAGCAGTTTAGGACAGACAAATCAGTGCCAGCATTTT. It codes for CASSLGQTNQCQHF.

Remarks on this clonotype: A much larger clone is a single base away; this may be a read error. The chain joins TRBV6-5 to TRBJ1-6, with 10 bases that match TRBD1. Germline CDR1 is MNHEY and CDR2 is SVGAGI. The CDR3 has 16 residues. CDR3 sequence (DNA): TGTGTCAGCAGTTATGGGACAGGGGCGTATAATTCACCCCTCCACTTT. Translating it yields CVSSYGTGAYNSPLHF.

This clonotype was found a few times. The chain recombines TRBV10-3 with TRBJ1-6; 9 nucleotides align to TRBD1. The CDR3 runs to 16 residues. The germline CDR1 and CDR2 sequences are ENHRY and SYGVKD. V was pared by 2 bases and J by 9 bases, with 8 bases of the junction left unmatched. In DNA, the CDR3 is TGTGCCATCAGTGAGGGGGGACAGGGATGGCGTTCACCCCTCCACTTT. Amino acids: CAISEGGQGWRSPLHF.

This clonotype was observed many times. The chain links TRBV12-3 or TRBV12-4 to TRBJ2-2; D gene ambiguous. The CDR3 length is 15 residues. V was shortened by 0 bases and J by 1 base, with 6 bases between the two germline ends. This chain's CDR3 is CASSLAVVNTGELFF. CDR3 nucleotides: TGTGCCAGCAGTTTAGCGGTCGTGAACACCGGGGAGCTGTTTTTT.